This T cell receptor (beta chain) stems from a study of regulatory T cells in long-lasting Graves disease. Arm-PCR with iRepertoire HTBI primers amplified the CDR3 regions for these TCR beta libraries. In TCRdb, the multiplex PCR reads were re-called with MiXCR into one record per CDR3 protein. The data contain roughly 400,000 distinct CDR3 sequences, roughly 15% of them seen just once; the ten biggest clones take up roughly 7.7%. There are many counts of this clonotype. Its antigen remains unidentified. Study conclusions and caveats: Favoring TRBV28, TRBJ1-2 and TRBJ2-5 was a feature seen in persistent disease. Persistent patients shared 2,741 public clonotypes among themselves. Newly diagnosed patients shared fewer, at more than 850.

Germline V gene lookup returns CDR1 MDHEN and CDR2 SYDVKM. This CDR3 comprises 15 residues. Trimming cost V 3 bases and J 2 bases; bases outside gene matches: 5. Documented time point: newly diagnosed GD, antithyroid drugs for less than 3 months. From PBMCs, RNA was extracted and then used to make the TCR library. These same data were also listed under a study on T cells in Graves' hyperthyroidism and ophthalmopathy. That paper notes: Using the HTBI primer set, a first-round RT-PCR was run on the TCR CDR3.

The sample was peripheral blood mononuclear cells (PBMCs), taken at new diagnosis, from a patient treated with antithyroid drugs. This chain links TRBV28 with TRBJ2-3, with TRBD2 matching over 7 bases. The clonotype was recovered from a woman aged 40 to 50 with Graves disease. The CDR3 loop is CASSLGGGLTDTQYF. Written as DNA, the CDR3 is TGTGCCAGCAGTTTGGGGGGAGGGCTCACAGATACGCAGTATTTT.